Listed below are T cell receptor beta chains from one sample, sequenced in a study of blood T cells in healthy people across ages. TCRdb re-called the 5' RACE reads with MiXCR, one entry per CDR3 protein. The data contain about 1.1 million distinct CDR3 sequences, approximately 38% of them singletons. The specimen was blood. These receptor sequences come from a man aged 18 to 30 in good health. Both conserved end residues are trimmed from each CDR3.

V | CDR3
TRBV13 | ASSLEGLVSDTQY
TRBV7-2 | ASSWCRTNEKLF
TRBV20-1 | SAADWTGEYGYT
TRBV4-2 | ASSPRDGDFYGYT
TRBV29-1 | SVYQGFANTGELF
TRBV7-3 | ASSLRRDNEQY
TRBV28 | ASTIRQGEGPDTIY
TRBV28 | ASVAGTRRSPLH
TRBV28 | ASNPAGGGDEQF
TRBV24-1 | ATMDDYGYT
TRBV3-1 | ASSQVSGGANEQF
TRBV6-6 | ASSYIGDTEAF
TRBV7-2 | ASSAYTNYGYT
TRBV7-2 | ASSLGKVDEKLF
TRBV4-3 | ASSQDRTDGLYGYT
TRBV20-1 | SASDGRAYGYT
TRBV20-1 | SASVAGTYNEQF
TRBV29-1 | SVPIQETQY
TRBV2 | AREVGSSPEAF
TRBV27 | ASSDRREKLF
TRBV15 | ATRRGSNQPQH
TRBV21-1 | ASTPFVNEQF
TRBV12-3/TRBV12-4 | ASTMDINYGYT
TRBV4-1 | ASSQAGALGPQH
TRBV29-1 | SVESLKGDGYT